This passage covers 20 T cell receptor beta chains from one sample sequenced in a study of blood T cell repertoires in COVID-19. Sequencing was performed with immunoSEQ multiplex PCR; in TCRdb, only in-frame clones are kept and a portion is missing. Counted here are about 23,000 clones, just over 85% occurring once; the ten biggest clones make up under 20%. Sequencing used peripheral blood. All receptors come from a woman of 80 years or more with acute or convalescent COVID-19.

The V and J genes are TRBV24-1 and TRBJ2-5; 8 bases are a match to TRBD2. Losses at the gene ends were 5 bases for V and 1 base for J; bases not matched to a gene: 14. CDR1 and CDR2 from the germline V gene are KGHDR and SFDVKD. The CDR3 consists of 18 residues. CDR3 nucleotides: TGTGCCACCAGTGGCTCGGGGGGGGTAGCGGGAATCCAAGAGACCCAGTACTTC. Encoded protein: CATSGSGGVAGIQETQYF.

The chain is built from TRBV3-1 (or the pseudogene TRBV3-2) and TRBJ2-7; 7 nucleotides match TRBD1. Trimming at V came to 2 bases and at J to 1 base, leaving 8 bases not matched to a gene. This CDR3 comprises 16 residues. Germline values: CDR1 LGHDT, CDR2 YNNKEL (reference sequence). CDR3 bases: TGTGCCAGCAGCCAATCCGACAGGGAACGGTCCTACGAGCAGTACTTC. It encodes CASSQSDRERSYEQYF.

The chain is built from TRBV6-2 or TRBV6-3 and TRBJ2-6, with D tentatively TRBD2 (7 bases). V lost 2 bases and J 2 bases, leaving 10 bases between the germline ends. CDR3 length equals 16 residues. Germline loops: CDR1 MNHEY, CDR2 SVGEGT. The CDR3 bases are TGTGCCAGCAGTTACGGGGGGGGCACTGGGGCCAACGTCCTGACTTTC. It codes for CASSYGGGTGANVLTF.

V usage is TRBV18 and J usage is TRBJ2-7; 8 positions match TRBD1. The CDR3 consists of 14 residues. Trimming removed 4 bases from V and 0 bases from J; junction bases left unmatched: 2. The germline gives CDR1 KGHSH, CDR2 LQKENI. This CDR3 reads CASSLGQVSYEQYF. DNA for the CDR3: TGTGCCAGCTCACTGGGACAGGTCTCCTACGAGCAGTACTTC.

The rearrangement uses TRBV19 and TRBJ2-3, with a possible D match to TRBD2 (7 bases). Looked up from germline, CDR1 is LNHDA and CDR2 is SQIVND (reference sequence). The CDR3 length is 14 residues. V was pared by 10 bases and J by 3 bases, with 17 bases between. The CDR3 loop is CATARGGVTDTQYF. CDR3 nucleotides: TGTGCCACCGCACGAGGGGGGGTGACAGATACGCAGTATTTT. Full variable domain (outside the CDR3, taken from reference TRBV19 and TRBJ2-3): DGGITQSPKYLFRKEGQNVTLSCEQNLNHDAMYWYRQDPGQGLRLIYYSQIVNDFQKGDIAEGYSVSREKKESFPLTVTSAQKNPTAFYLCATARGGVTDTQYFGPGTRLTVL.

The V gene is TRBV4-3, the J gene TRBJ2-7; TRBD1 agrees at 10 bases. The CDR3 is made up of 16 amino acids. Germline trimming cut 6 bases from V and 3 bases from J; bases unmatched to any gene: 11. Germline V gene data show CDR1 as LGHNA and CDR2 as YSLEER. CDR3 coding DNA: TGCGCCAGCAGTTACTCCGGGACAGGGGAGGTCTACGAGCAGTACTTC. As protein: CASSYSGTGEVYEQYF.

The chain has TRBV3-1 (or the pseudogene TRBV3-2) and TRBJ2-6; D is possibly TRBD2 (5 bases). The CDR3 is 18 residues long. Germline-derived CDR1 and CDR2 are LGHDT and YNNKEL (reference sequence). V lost 7 bases to trimming and J lost 0 bases, with 19 bases between them. The CDR3 is CASTPVTGSRSGANVLTF. In DNA, the CDR3 is TGTGCCAGCACCCCCGTGACGGGATCCCGCTCTGGGGCCAACGTCCTGACTTTC.

This clone was observed a few times. The V gene is TRBV2, the J gene TRBJ1-2, with 8 bases aligning to TRBD1. The CDR3 runs 12 residues. The germline V gene encodes CDR1 SNHLY and CDR2 FYNNEI. Trimming removed 6 bases from V and 5 bases from J; junction bases left unmatched: 2. The CDR3 protein is CASRTGAYGYTF. The CDR3 DNA reads as TGTGCCAGCAGGACAGGGGCATATGGCTACACCTTC.

Remarks on this clone: Germline and junction disagree at one end, which may indicate a read error. The V gene is TRBV7-9, the J gene TRBJ2-1; 9 bases are shared with TRBD2. The germline V gene encodes CDR1 SEHNR and CDR2 FQNEAQ (reference sequence). The CDR3 runs 17 residues. The CDR3 DNA follows: TGTGCCAGCAGCACCGGGACTAGCCCCAACTCCTTCAATGAGCAGTTCTTC. Translation: CASSTGTSPNSFNEQFF.

The V and J genes are TRBV7-9 and TRBJ2-1; 8 nucleotides align to TRBD2. This CDR3 comprises 13 residues. Germline CDR1 and CDR2: SEHNR and FQNEAQ (reference sequence). The trim removed 2 bases at V and 13 bases at J, leaving 7 bases unmatched. DNA for the CDR3: TGTGCCAGCAGCTTAAGGCCGGGACTAGTCCAGTTCTTC. Its protein product is CASSLRPGLVQFF. The full variable domain, in which reference TRBV7-9 and TRBJ2-1 provide the parts outside the CDR3, is DTGVSQNPRHKITKRGQNVTFRCDPISEHNRLYWYRQTLGQGPEFLTYFQNEAQLEKSRLLSDRFSAERPKGSFSTLEIQRTEQGDSAMYLCASSLRPGLVQFFGPGTRLTVL.

This chain links TRBV11-2 with TRBJ2-1, with D unresolved. V was clipped by 1 base and J by 13 bases, with 14 bases between them. This CDR3 comprises 13 residues. Germline CDR1 reads SGHAT; CDR2 reads FQNNGV. In DNA form, the CDR3 reads TGTGCCAGCAGCTTAGGGCGGTCGTCCCCCCAGTTCTTC. Encoded protein: CASSLGRSSPQFF.

This sequence joins TRBV5-6 and TRBJ1-2, with 9 positions matching TRBD1. J was trimmed by 8 bases and V by 0 bases; bases with no gene match: 5. Per germline, CDR1 SGHDT and CDR2 YYEEEE. CDR3 length equals 14 residues. This CDR3 is CASSLGQGVGGYTF. Written as DNA, the CDR3 is TGTGCCAGCAGCTTGGGACAGGGGGTCGGAGGCTACACCTTC.

The rearrangement links TRBV3-1 (or the pseudogene TRBV3-2) to TRBJ2-7; tentatively, D is TRBD2 (5 bases). V lost 2 bases and J lost 6, with 11 bases in between. The germline V gene has CDR1 LGHDT and CDR2 YNNKEL (reference sequence). The CDR3 is 13 residues long. Here the CDR3 reads CASSQRGNREQYF. CDR3 coding DNA: TGTGCCAGCAGCCAAAGAGGGAACCGCGAGCAGTACTTC.

As for this clone: A read error may produce the germline difference seen at one junction end. The chain links TRBV12-3 or TRBV12-4 to TRBJ2-3, with 9 bases aligning to TRBD2. The CDR3 sequence is 12 residues long. CDR3 amino acids: CASSLGRGGPAF. CDR3 nucleotides: TGTGCCAGCAGTTTGGGGCGGGGGGGCCCGGCTTTT.

The chain couples TRBV5-5 to TRBJ1-3; 12 bases agree with TRBD1. V lost 5 bases and J lost 1; bases outside the gene matches: 7. This CDR3 region has 17 residues. The V gene's germline CDR1 is SGHKS and CDR2 YYEKEE (reference sequence). The CDR3 nucleotides read TGTGCCAGCAGTAACGCGGGACAGGGGGCATCTGGAAACACCATATATTTT. Its translation: CASSNAGQGASGNTIYF.

On this clone: One end of the junction fails to match germline, which may point to a read error. The sample carries other DNA sequences with the same CDR3. The chain is built from TRBV29-1 and TRBJ1-2; possibly TRBD1 for D (5 bases). This CDR3 is built from 13 residues. Germline V CDR1 and CDR2: SQVTM, ANQGSEA. Written as DNA, the CDR3 is TGCCGCGTCCCGGACCGGGCGGGGGGGGGCTACACCTTC. Translation gives CRVPDRAGGGYTF.

The chain joins TRBV27 to TRBJ2-7; TRBD2 aligns across 11 bases. This CDR3 region has 16 residues. Losses at the gene ends were 6 bases for V and 3 bases for J; bases not matched to a gene: 10. CDR1 MNHEY and CDR2 SMNVEV come from the germline V gene (reference sequence). This chain's CDR3 is CASSYDGLAGYYEQYF. The CDR3 nucleotides read TGTGCCAGCAGCTACGACGGACTAGCGGGTTACTACGAGCAGTACTTC.

The chain combines TRBV6-6 with TRBJ2-5, with D perhaps TRBD2 (5 bases). This CDR3 comprises 15 residues. V dropped 1 base and J dropped 5 bases, with 14 bases sitting between them. The germline gives CDR1 MNHNY, CDR2 SVGAGI (reference sequence). CDR3: CASSYWERYGETQYF. Written as DNA, the CDR3 is TGTGCCAGCAGTTACTGGGAGCGCTATGGGGAGACCCAGTACTTC.

The chain uses TRBV5-6 and TRBJ2-5; 8 bases fit TRBD1. The CDR3 is 16 amino acids. Per the germline V gene, CDR1 is SGHDT and CDR2 is YYEEEE. The trim removed 1 base at V and 1 base at J, leaving 6 bases unmatched. CDR3 loop: CASSLIGQGIQETQYF. For the CDR3, the DNA is TGTGCCAGCAGCTTGATTGGACAGGGAATCCAAGAGACCCAGTACTTC.

The chain couples TRBV5-1 to TRBJ1-5; maybe TRBD1 (6 bases). This CDR3 is 14 amino acids long. V lost 0 bases to trimming and J lost 4 bases, with 8 bases between them. From germline, CDR1 is SGHRS and CDR2 YFSETQ. For the CDR3, the DNA is TGCGCCAGCAGCTTGGGGACAGCTAATCAGCCCCAGCATTTT. This codes for CASSLGTANQPQHF.